Listed below are T cell receptor beta chains from one sample, sequenced in a study of graft-versus-host responses after intestinal transplantation. Their antigens remain unidentified. The table came from immunoSEQ multiplex PCR; TCRdb's copy has only in-frame clones and leaves some out. The data hold about 120,000 clones, with approximately 92% observed a single time. The material was unstimulated CD4+ T cells sorted from spleen or lymph node cells, obtained before intestinal transplant. Source of these receptors: a human donor who received an intestinal transplant. The conserved cysteine and the conserved F or W are not part of the CDR3 here. Fields, in order: V gene, J gene, CDR3 protein.

>TRBV25-1|TRBJ1-5
ASSDGRKGGGQPQH
>TRBV18|TRBJ1-5
ATKALQDQPQH
>TRBV2|TRBJ2-7
ASSESAGGPNEQY
>TRBV6-5|TRBJ2-7
ASSYEMGTGGAGQY
>TRBV27|TRBJ2-7
ASRRLAGAIREQY
>TRBV5-1|TRBJ1-4
ASSLGDSVIPELF
>TRBV27|TRBJ2-1
ASRYGTSGSTEQF
>TRBV9|TRBJ2-5
ASSARGTGGLETQY
>TRBV4-2|TRBJ1-4
ASSQVGGDHEKLF
>TRBV18|TRBJ1-5
ASSPTGGSNQPQH
>TRBV11-2|TRBJ2-7
ASSFKDEQY
>TRBV10-2|TRBJ2-1
ASRDLRYEVWDEQF
>TRBV7-3|TRBJ2-5
ASSLGGREETQY
>TRBV19|TRBJ2-7
ASSVKPSHYEQY
>TRBV7-9|TRBJ2-5
ASSLRLLGGPGGETQY
>TRBV7-6|TRBJ2-7
ASSLEDGNYEQY
>TRBV28|TRBJ1-1
ASIPGGSETEAF
>TRBV6-5|TRBJ1-5
ASSYSTGSQPQH
>TRBV5-6|TRBJ2-3
ASSLALTSGSTDTQY
>TRBV6-5|TRBJ2-7
ASSYSLLGVYEQY
>TRBV5-4|TRBJ2-1
ASSQLSGSYNEQF
>TRBV27|TRBJ2-7
ASSPYQPSGEQY
>TRBV18|TRBJ2-7
ASSPPGQGPQGEQY
>TRBV7-6|TRBJ2-7
ASSFSRLAEQY
>TRBV15|TRBJ1-1
ATARKVTEAF
>TRBV7-6|TRBJ1-1
ASSLAPNRANTEAF
>TRBV2|TRBJ2-3
ASSVGTDTQY
>TRBV7-7|TRBJ2-2
ASSLAPGTGELF
>TRBV7-3|TRBJ2-1
ASSPKSGDRGVYNEQF
>TRBV6-1|TRBJ1-1
ASSEPPGRAAF
>TRBV11-2|TRBJ2-3
ASSPWRDPLPSTDTQY
>TRBV6-6|TRBJ1-2
ASSYQFGYT
>TRBV28|TRBJ1-6
ASSHDSPLH
>TRBV4-1|TRBJ1-1
ASSWGTNTEAF
>TRBV5-1|TRBJ2-5
ASSKGRGETQY
>TRBV11-2|TRBJ2-3
ASSAGQGDTQY
>TRBV9|TRBJ1-2
ASSPGTGGEGYGYT
>TRBV9|TRBJ2-7
ASSVTSASYEQY
>TRBV25-1|TRBJ1-4
ASSEFTPTNEKLF
>TRBV5-8|TRBJ2-7
ASSWDRRD
>TRBV18|TRBJ2-7
ASSHPGQSDEQY
>TRBV9|TRBJ2-5
ASSVATWETQY
>TRBV4-1|TRBJ2-1
ASSRDRGKDNEQF
>TRBV12-5|TRBJ1-1
ASGTQGVNTEAF
>TRBV30|TRBJ2-5
ASSSGTGVETQY
>TRBV9|TRBJ2-2
ASSVATRQATTGELF
>TRBV18|TRBJ2-1
ASSPPSAYNEQF
>TRBV11-3|TRBJ2-3
ASSLGTDISTDTQY
>TRBV5-4|TRBJ2-2
ASSQDRGLTGELF
>TRBV6-5|TRBJ2-1
ASSYGGDEQF
>TRBV27|TRBJ2-1
ASSFIVTSGGNNEQF
>TRBV9|TRBJ2-5
ASSVEGQGGETQY
>TRBV6-5|TRBJ1-2
ASSEQGYGYT
>TRBV6-1|TRBJ2-7
ASRGTSVYEQY
>TRBV27|TRBJ1-4
ASSLERTRPEKLF
>TRBV28|TRBJ2-7
ASSGGLAGGPGYEQY
>TRBV5-1|TRBJ2-5
ASSPTGAGETQY
>TRBV6-5|TRBJ2-7
ASSYSLGLAYEQY
>TRBV18|TRBJ1-1
ASSPSRRTEAF